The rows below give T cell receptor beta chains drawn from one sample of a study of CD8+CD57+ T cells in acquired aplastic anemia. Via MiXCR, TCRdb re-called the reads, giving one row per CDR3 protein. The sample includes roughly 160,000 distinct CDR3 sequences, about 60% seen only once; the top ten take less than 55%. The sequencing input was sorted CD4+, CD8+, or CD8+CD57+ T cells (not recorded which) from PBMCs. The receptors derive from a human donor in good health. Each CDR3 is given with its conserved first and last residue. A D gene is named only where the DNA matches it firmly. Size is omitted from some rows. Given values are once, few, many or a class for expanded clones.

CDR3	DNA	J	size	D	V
CAISVDRGVSTDTQYF	TGTGCCATCAGTGTGGACCGGGGCGTTAGCACAGATACGCAGTATTTT	TRBJ2-3	.	.	TRBV10-3
CASSLGPGAYEQYF	TGTGCCAGCAGCTTAGGGCCGGGGGCCTACGAGCAGTACTTC	TRBJ2-7	.	.	TRBV11-2
CASSDLAGSTDTQYF	TGTGCCAGCAGTGACTTAGCGGGTAGCACAGATACGCAGTATTTT	TRBJ2-3	.	TRBD2	TRBV6-4
CATSDPGPGGDEKLFF	TGTGCCACCAGTGATCCGGGACCGGGGGGGGATGAAAAACTGTTTTTT	TRBJ1-4	.	.	TRBV24-1
CASSWPSGSLYNEQFF	TGCGCCAGCAGTTGGCCAAGCGGGAGTTTATACAATGAGCAGTTCTTC	TRBJ2-1	.	TRBD2	TRBV10-2
CASSGTGPQHF	TGTGCCAGTAGTGGGACCGGGCCCCAGCATTTT	TRBJ1-5	.	.	TRBV19
CASSAAAYSYNEQFF	TGTGCCAGCAGTGCAGCGGCCTACTCCTACAATGAGCAGTTCTTC	TRBJ2-1	.	.	TRBV27
CATSRDRRGGDEQYF	TGTGCCACCAGCAGAGATAGGCGGGGGGGCGACGAGCAGTACTTC	TRBJ2-7	.	TRBD2	TRBV15
CAISDSSGNTIYF	TGTGCCATCAGTGACAGCTCTGGAAACACCATATATTTT	TRBJ1-3	.	.	TRBV10-3
CSARPSSGIYEQYF	TGCAGTGCTAGGCCCTCTAGCGGGATCTACGAGCAGTACTTC	TRBJ2-7	once	TRBD2	TRBV20-1
CASSGSGRMDNEQFF	TGTGCCAGCAGCGGTAGCGGGAGGATGGACAATGAGCAGTTCTTC	TRBJ2-1	many	TRBD2	TRBV9
CAISDSPSGETQYF	TGTGCCATCAGTGATTCCCCAAGTGGAGAGACCCAGTACTTC	TRBJ2-5	many	.	TRBV10-3
CSVGLATSYEQYF	TGCAGCGTTGGACTAGCGACCTCCTACGAGCAGTACTTC	TRBJ2-7	.	TRBD2	TRBV29-1
CASSLGDRDDQPQHF	TGTGCCAGCAGTTTGGGGGACAGGGACGATCAGCCCCAGCATTTT	TRBJ1-5	.	TRBD1	TRBV12-3/TRBV12-4
CASSLAGSDTQYF	TGTGCCAGCAGCTTAGCGGGGTCAGATACGCAGTATTTT	TRBJ2-3	.	.	TRBV7-9
CSVMDGSNSPLHF	TGCAGCGTGATGGACGGATCTAATTCACCCCTCCACTTT	TRBJ1-6	.	.	TRBV29-1
CSARQGPDYEQYF	TGCAGTGCTAGGCAGGGTCCGGACTACGAGCAGTACTTC	TRBJ2-7	.	.	TRBV20-1
CASSGPGQGPSYEQYF	TGTGCCAGCAGCGGCCCGGGACAGGGCCCCTCCTACGAGCAGTACTTC	TRBJ2-7	.	TRBD1	TRBV7-9
CASSAGGSTEAFF	TGTGCCAGCAGTGCGGGGGGTAGCACTGAAGCTTTCTTT	TRBJ1-1	few	.	TRBV2
CASRQDGELFF	TGTGCCAGCAGACAAGACGGGGAGCTGTTTTTT	TRBJ2-2	few	.	TRBV7-3
CASSLASGGANTGELFF	TGTGCCAGCAGCTTGGCTAGCGGGGGGGCTAACACCGGGGAGCTGTTTTTT	TRBJ2-2	few	TRBD2	TRBV7-8
CATSRVAGADTHYF	TGTGCCACCAGCAGAGTAGCGGGAGCAGATACTCATTATTTT	TRBJ2-3	.	TRBD2	TRBV15
CASSYGGTGGEQYF	TGTGCCAGCAGTTACGGCGGGACAGGGGGAGAGCAGTACTTC	TRBJ2-7	.	TRBD1	TRBV6-6
CASSERAGPSTDTQYF	TGCGCCAGCAGCGAGAGGGCGGGACCTAGCACAGATACGCAGTATTTT	TRBJ2-3	.	.	TRBV5-1
CASSYGRRTIYEQYF	TGTGCCAGCAGTTACGGCCGCAGGACTATCTACGAGCAGTACTTC	TRBJ2-7	.	.	TRBV6-5
CSVPQGGWETQYF	TGCAGCGTTCCCCAGGGGGGGTGGGAGACCCAGTACTTC	TRBJ2-5	.	.	TRBV29-1
CASSVGLAGDTDTQYF	TGTGCCAGCAGCGTAGGCCTAGCGGGTGACACAGATACGCAGTATTTT	TRBJ2-3	few	TRBD2	TRBV9
CASSDSAGRTDTQYF	TGTGCCAGCAGTGACTCGGCGGGGCGCACAGATACGCAGTATTTT	TRBJ2-3	.	.	TRBV6-4
CASSAGFADTQYF	TGCGCCAGCAGCGCAGGGTTCGCAGATACGCAGTATTTT	TRBJ2-3	.	.	TRBV10-1
CASSLSARRIWNKEQFF	TGTGCCAGCAGCCTATCAGCCCGCCGGATATGGAATAAAGAGCAGTTCTTC	TRBJ2-1	.	.	TRBV9
CAISESAPYEQYF	TGTGCCATCAGTGAGTCCGCACCTTACGAGCAGTACTTC	TRBJ2-7	.	.	TRBV10-3
CASGRGSYSNQPQHF	TGTGCCAGCGGCAGGGGTAGCTATAGCAATCAGCCCCAGCATTTT	TRBJ1-5	.	.	TRBV19
CASMVGALGEQFF	TGTGCCAGCATGGTGGGGGCCCTGGGGGAGCAGTTCTTC	TRBJ2-1	.	.	TRBV2
CATSSGTSGPQETQYF	TGTGCCACCAGCAGTGGGACTAGCGGGCCCCAAGAGACCCAGTACTTC	TRBJ2-5	.	TRBD2	TRBV15
CSALKREGNEQYF	TGCAGCGCCTTGAAGCGGGAGGGTAACGAGCAGTACTTC	TRBJ2-7	few	TRBD2	TRBV29-1
CVTGLLNTQYF	TGTGTCACCGGATTATTAAATACGCAGTATTTT	TRBJ2-3	.	.	TRBV24-1
CASRVYRENTGELFF	TGCGCCAGCAGAGTATACAGGGAAAACACCGGGGAGCTGTTTTTT	TRBJ2-2	many	.	TRBV4-1
CASSLGGTLSTEAFF	TGTGCCAGCAGCTTGGGGGGGACATTAAGCACTGAAGCTTTCTTT	TRBJ1-1	.	.	TRBV7-9
CASSPGQLQETQYF	TGCGCCAGCAGCCCGGGACAACTCCAAGAGACCCAGTACTTC	TRBJ2-5	.	.	TRBV13
CVSSGQGGGQPRHF	TGTGTCAGTTCCGGACAGGGAGGCGGTCAGCCCCGGCATTTT	TRBJ1-5	.	TRBD1	TRBV19
CSGARGRDTQYF	TGCAGTGGCGCCAGGGGGCGAGATACGCAGTATTTT	TRBJ2-3	.	TRBD1	TRBV20-1
CASSPTGGEGTDTQYF	TGTGCCAGCAGCCCTACAGGGGGTGAGGGCACAGATACGCAGTATTTT	TRBJ2-3	few	TRBD1	TRBV7-8
CASSSLGTKTYEQYF	TGTGCCAGCAGCTCTTTGGGGACGAAGACCTACGAGCAGTACTTC	TRBJ2-7	.	.	TRBV7-2